A selection of T cell receptor beta chains follows, all from one sample in a study of Tregs in tolerant kidney transplant recipients. Here immunoSEQ multiplex PCR was the method, and the copy in TCRdb shows in-frame clones only, minus some. Of around 63,000 clones listed, roughly 88% are singletons. Sequenced material: Tregs from blood, taken before the transplant. These receptors all stem from a human donor who received a combined kidney and bone marrow transplant. The CDR3 runs from the conserved cysteine through the conserved F or W. D genes are given only for firm matches. Clone size is given for some rows only: seen once, a few or many times, or a class if the clone is expanded.

14 - - TRBJ1-6 TRBV7-8 CASSLGAEYSPLHF TGTGCCAGCAGCTTAGGGGCGGAATATTCACCCCTCCACTTT
14 - TRBD1 TRBJ2-5 TRBV11-2 CASSLEDRVEAQYF TGTGCCAGCAGCTTAGAGGACAGGGTCGAGGCCCAGTACTTC
12 - - TRBJ1-1 TRBV29-1 CSVTERNTEAFF TGCAGCGTTACAGAAAGGAACACTGAAGCTTTCTTT
14 few TRBD2 TRBJ2-1 TRBV6-5 CASSYPRGGNEQFF TGTGCCAGCAGTTACCCTCGGGGGGGCAATGAGCAGTTCTTC
16 once - TRBJ2-5 TRBV6-6 CASSYGRPVGGETQYF TGTGCCAGCAGTTACGGGCGGCCCGTGGGGGGAGAGACCCAGTACTTC
14 - TRBD1 TRBJ1-5 TRBV6-5 CASRAGGGNQPQHF TGTGCCAGCAGGGCAGGGGGCGGCAATCAGCCCCAGCATTTT
14 - TRBD1 TRBJ2-7 TRBV7-2 CASRLGQGAREQYF TGTGCCAGCAGACTGGGACAGGGGGCGAGGGAGCAGTACTTC
14 - - TRBJ1-6 TRBV7-2 CASSLGAEYSPLHF TGTGCCAGCAGCTTAGGGGCGGAATATTCACCCCTCCACTTT
12 few - TRBJ2-7 TRBV15 CATSAGNYEQYF TGTGCCACCAGCGCAGGAAACTACGAGCAGTACTTC
12 - - TRBJ2-3 TRBV28 CASSLQGGTQYF TGTGCCAGCAGTTTACAGGGCGGTACGCAGTATTTT
14 few - TRBJ1-1 TRBV6-1 CASSEGPAGNSAFF TGTGCCAGCAGTGAAGGTCCAGCGGGGAATAGTGCTTTCTTT
14 - - TRBJ1-1 TRBV5-1 CASSLGGRNTEAFF TGCGCCAGCAGCTTAGGGGGGAGGAACACTGAAGCTTTCTTT
15 few TRBD2 TRBJ2-3 TRBV5-5 CASSPAGLAGDTQYF TGTGCCAGCAGCCCTGCGGGACTAGCGGGGGATACGCAGTATTTT
17 - TRBD1 TRBJ1-6 TRBV18 CASSPGGQGLGNSPLHF TGTGCCAGCTCACCGGGCGGACAGGGGCTAGGAAATTCACCCCTCCACTTT
14 - - TRBJ2-1 TRBV5-1 CASSLDLTYNEQFF TGCGCCAGCAGCCTGGACTTGACGTACAATGAGCAGTTCTTC
15 - - TRBJ1-1 TRBV27 CASSLSTVRLTEAFF TGTGCCAGCAGTTTATCCACAGTGCGATTGACTGAAGCTTTCTTT
11 - TRBD2 TRBJ2-7 TRBV6-1 CASSDRGVEYF TGTGCCAGCAGTGACCGGGGGGTGGAGTACTTC
15 once - TRBJ2-7 TRBV28 CASSSSDRTTYEQYF TGTGCCAGCAGTTCAAGTGACAGGACCACCTACGAGCAGTACTTC
15 - TRBD2 TRBJ2-7 TRBV4-1 CASSLVASGFYEQYF TGCGCCAGCAGCCTCGTGGCTAGCGGGTTCTACGAGCAGTACTTC
18 - TRBD1 TRBJ1-5 TRBV2 CASSEFRTGGERHQPQHF TGTGCCAGCAGTGAATTTAGGACAGGGGGAGAGAGGCATCAGCCCCAGCATTTT
15 - TRBD1 TRBJ2-5 TRBV7-8 CASSLGRQGAETQYF TGTGCCAGCAGTCTAGGGAGACAGGGGGCAGAGACCCAGTACTTC
16 - TRBD1 TRBJ2-7 TRBV28 CASSLYGQGLGYEQYF TGTGCCAGCAGTTTATACGGACAGGGGTTAGGTTACGAGCAGTACTTC
14 - - TRBJ2-7 TRBV14 CASSPRTAVYEQYF TGTGCCAGCAGCCCCCGGACGGCCGTGTACGAGCAGTACTTC
15 - TRBD1 TRBJ1-1 TRBV5-1 CASSNRDRGNTEAFF TGCGCCAGCAGCAACCGGGACAGAGGGAACACTGAAGCTTTCTTT
14 once TRBD2 TRBJ2-7 TRBV11-2 CASSLYGGSNEQYF TGTGCCAGCAGCTTATACGGGGGGTCGAACGAGCAGTACTTC
16 once TRBD2 TRBJ2-1 TRBV15 CATSRDRASGRDEQFF TGTGCCACCAGCAGAGATCGGGCTAGCGGGAGGGATGAGCAGTTCTTC
15 - - TRBJ2-3 TRBV11-2 CASSSEGASTDTQYF TGTGCCAGCAGCTCCGAGGGTGCTAGCACAGATACGCAGTATTTT
13 - - TRBJ2-7 TRBV7-2 CASSLDSAYEQYF TGTGCCAGCAGCTTAGATTCAGCCTACGAGCAGTACTTC
14 - - TRBJ2-6 TRBV11-2 CASSLVSGANVLTF TGTGCCAGCAGCTTGGTCTCTGGGGCCAACGTCCTGACTTTC
17 - TRBD1 TRBJ1-2 TRBV13 CASSSRDREIIGYGYTF TGTGCCAGCAGCTCCCGGGACAGGGAAATCATTGGCTATGGCTACACCTTC
15 few TRBD1 TRBJ1-1 TRBV29-1 CCVEIEGAMNTEAFF TGCTGCGTTGAAATAGAGGGGGCTATGAACACTGAAGCTTTCTTT
13 - TRBD2 TRBJ2-5 TRBV10-2 CASSKREGETQYF TGCGCCAGCAGCAAGCGGGAGGGGGAGACCCAGTACTTC
16 once - TRBJ2-2 TRBV19 CASTSASAGKAGELFF TGTGCCAGTACCTCGGCCTCTGCGGGGAAGGCCGGGGAGCTGTTTTTT
16 once - TRBJ2-3 TRBV5-4 CASSLAGLVGTDTQYF TGTGCCAGCAGCTTGGCCGGTCTGGTAGGGACAGATACGCAGTATTTT
16 once - TRBJ2-3 TRBV7-9 CASSLGGLTSTDTQYF TGTGCCAGCAGCTTAGGCGGTCTTACTAGCACAGATACGCAGTATTTT
14 - TRBD2 TRBJ2-3 TRBV28 CASSYSGTGDTQYF TGTGCCAGCAGTTATAGCGGGACGGGAGATACGCAGTATTTT
16 - - TRBJ2-7 TRBV28 CASRSDKYATSYEQYF TGTGCCAGCCGTTCAGACAAGTACGCTACCTCCTACGAGCAGTACTTC
15 - - TRBJ2-7 TRBV7-2 CASSRLHYGPYEQYF TGTGCCAGCAGCCGATTGCATTACGGGCCCTACGAGCAGTACTTC
13 - - TRBJ1-1 TRBV7-2 CASSFQGITEAFF TGTGCCAGCAGCTTTCAGGGTATCACTGAAGCTTTCTTT
15 few - TRBJ2-1 TRBV2 CASSALLGGALGQFF TGTGCCAGCAGCGCGTTATTGGGGGGGGCGTTAGGTCAGTTCTTC
15 once - TRBJ1-1 TRBV4-1 CASSHFGGGATEAFF TGCGCCAGCAGCCACTTTGGAGGGGGGGCCACTGAAGCTTTCTTT
15 - - TRBJ2-7 TRBV27 CASCPGQQSYYEQYF TGTGCCAGCTGCCCAGGACAGCAGTCATACTACGAGCAGTACTTC
15 - - TRBJ1-2 TRBV28 CASSLGGLRFLGYTF TGTGCCAGCAGTTTAGGTGGACTACGCTTCCTTGGCTACACCTTC
14 few - TRBJ2-2 TRBV4-3 CASSQEGPPGELFF TGCGCCAGCAGCCAAGAGGGGCCCCCCGGGGAGCTGTTTTTT
15 once - TRBJ1-5 TRBV27 CASSSLGRGNQPQHF TGTGCCAGCAGTTCCTTGGGGAGGGGAAATCAGCCCCAGCATTTT
16 - - TRBJ1-2 TRBV14 CASSQTGGTLNYGYTF TGTGCCAGCAGCCAAACGGGGGGAACCCTCAACTATGGCTACACCTTC
19 few - TRBJ1-2 TRBV27 CASSLYAVTRLRRDYGYTF TGTGCCAGCAGTTTATATGCTGTCACGCGTTTACGCAGGGACTATGGCTACACCTTC
15 - TRBD1 TRBJ1-1 TRBV7-2 CASSFKGQGSTEAFF TGTGCCAGCAGCTTTAAAGGACAGGGGTCCACTGAAGCTTTCTTT